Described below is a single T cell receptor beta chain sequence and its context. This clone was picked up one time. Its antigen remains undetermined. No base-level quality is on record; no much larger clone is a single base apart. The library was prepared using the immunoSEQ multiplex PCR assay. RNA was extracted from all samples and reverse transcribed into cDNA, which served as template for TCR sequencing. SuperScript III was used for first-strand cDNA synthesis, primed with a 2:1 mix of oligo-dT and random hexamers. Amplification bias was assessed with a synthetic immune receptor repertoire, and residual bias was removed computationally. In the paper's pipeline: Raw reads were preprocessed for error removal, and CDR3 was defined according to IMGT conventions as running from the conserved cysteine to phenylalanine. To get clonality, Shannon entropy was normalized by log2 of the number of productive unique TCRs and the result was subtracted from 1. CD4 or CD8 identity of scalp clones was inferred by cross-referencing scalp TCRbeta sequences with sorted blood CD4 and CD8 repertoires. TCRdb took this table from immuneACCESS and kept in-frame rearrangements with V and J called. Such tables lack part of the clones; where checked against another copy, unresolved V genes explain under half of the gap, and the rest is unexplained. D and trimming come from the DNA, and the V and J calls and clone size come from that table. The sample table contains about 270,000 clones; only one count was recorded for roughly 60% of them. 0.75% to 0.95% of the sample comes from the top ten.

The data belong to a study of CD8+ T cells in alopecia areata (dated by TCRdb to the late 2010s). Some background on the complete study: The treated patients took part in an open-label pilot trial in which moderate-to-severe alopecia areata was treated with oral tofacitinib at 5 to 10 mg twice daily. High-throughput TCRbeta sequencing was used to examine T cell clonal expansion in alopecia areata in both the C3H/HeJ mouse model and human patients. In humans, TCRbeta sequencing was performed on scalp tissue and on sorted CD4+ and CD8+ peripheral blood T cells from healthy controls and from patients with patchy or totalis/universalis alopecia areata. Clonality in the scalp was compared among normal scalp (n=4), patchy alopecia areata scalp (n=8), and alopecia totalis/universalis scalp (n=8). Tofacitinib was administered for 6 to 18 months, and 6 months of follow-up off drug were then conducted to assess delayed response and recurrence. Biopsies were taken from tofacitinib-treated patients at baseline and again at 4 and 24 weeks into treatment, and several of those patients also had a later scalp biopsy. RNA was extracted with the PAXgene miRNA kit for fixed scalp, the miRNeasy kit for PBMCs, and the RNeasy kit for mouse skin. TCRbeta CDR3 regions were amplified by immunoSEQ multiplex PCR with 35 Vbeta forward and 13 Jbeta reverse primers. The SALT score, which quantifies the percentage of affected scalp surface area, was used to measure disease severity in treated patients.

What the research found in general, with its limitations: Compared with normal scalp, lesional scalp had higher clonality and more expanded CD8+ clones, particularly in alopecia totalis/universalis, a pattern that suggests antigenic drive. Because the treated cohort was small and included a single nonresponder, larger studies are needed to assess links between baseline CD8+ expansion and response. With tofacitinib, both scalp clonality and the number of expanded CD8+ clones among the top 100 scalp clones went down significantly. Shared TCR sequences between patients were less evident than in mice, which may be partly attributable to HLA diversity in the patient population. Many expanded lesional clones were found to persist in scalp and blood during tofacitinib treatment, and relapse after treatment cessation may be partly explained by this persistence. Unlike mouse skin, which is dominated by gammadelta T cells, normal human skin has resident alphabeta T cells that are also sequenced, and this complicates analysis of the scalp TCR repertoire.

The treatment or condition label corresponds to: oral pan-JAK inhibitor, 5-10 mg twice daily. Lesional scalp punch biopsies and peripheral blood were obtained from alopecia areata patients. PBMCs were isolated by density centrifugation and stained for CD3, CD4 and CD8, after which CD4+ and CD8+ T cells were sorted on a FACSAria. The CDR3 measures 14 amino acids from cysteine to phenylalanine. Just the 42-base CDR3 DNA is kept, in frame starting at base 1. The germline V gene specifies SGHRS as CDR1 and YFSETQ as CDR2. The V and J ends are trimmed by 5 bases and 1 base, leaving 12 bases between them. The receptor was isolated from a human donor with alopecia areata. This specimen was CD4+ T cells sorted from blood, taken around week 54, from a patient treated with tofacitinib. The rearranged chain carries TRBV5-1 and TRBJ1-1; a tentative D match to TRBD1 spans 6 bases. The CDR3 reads CASRSRGANTEAFF. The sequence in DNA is TGCGCCAGCAGATCCAGGGGAGCGAACACTGAAGCTTTCTTT.